This TCR beta chain originates from a study of post-analysis software for immune sequencing data. Turning to the study itself: The study covered relapsing-remitting, secondary progressive and progressive-relapsing courses of multiple sclerosis. Study observations and caveats: Normalized Chao1 diversity was significantly lower in multiple sclerosis patients than in controls. Four to six TRBV segments were more frequent in patients than controls; TRBV5-6, TRBV5-1 and TRBV20-1 belonged to this group. Analysis by F measure revealed that same-batch samples clustered strongly together.

This clonotype was seen only a few times. Its specificity is unknown. Unique molecular identifiers were present in the TCR beta cDNA libraries. Researchers reported 550,000 or so cDNA molecules coming from approximately 0.91 to 9.4 million T cells. TCRdb re-called the PCR reads through MiXCR, storing one row per CDR3 protein. The sample lists approximately 770,000 distinct CDR3 sequences; just over 45% were seen once. The V and J ends lost 7 bases and 6 bases respectively, with 12 bases between them. The CDR3 runs to 13 residues. Germline CDR1 and CDR2: ENHRY and SYGVKD. The receptor comes from a girl aged 10 to 17 with multiple sclerosis. The sample consisted of blood. This chain uses TRBV10-3 with TRBJ2-2; D not resolved. The CDR3 reads CAITEALAGELFF. Here the CDR3 DNA reads TGTGCCATCACAGAGGCCTTGGCCGGGGAGCTGTTTTTT.